A selection of T cell receptor beta chains follows, all from one sample in a study of blood T cell repertoires in COVID-19. Sequencing was performed with immunoSEQ multiplex PCR; in TCRdb, only in-frame clones are kept and a portion is missing. Among a few hundred thousand clones, around 80% were seen once, and the ten largest hold approximately 13%. Sequenced: peripheral blood. The receptors shown here come from a human donor in a cohort sampled during active COVID-19. The CDR3 runs from the conserved cysteine through the conserved F or W. The D gene is left open where the match is weak. Clone size, where shown, is once, few, many, or a class for clones that have expanded.

V gene	D gene	clone size	J gene	CDR3 protein	CDR3 DNA
TRBV2	NA	NA	TRBJ1-5	CASSRQTSNQPQHF	TGTGCCAGCAGTCGACAGACTAGCAATCAGCCCCAGCATTTT
TRBV28	TRBD1	NA	TRBJ1-5	CASTGTGRMEPQHF	TGTGCCAGCACCGGGACAGGTCGTATGGAGCCCCAGCATTTT
TRBV28	NA	NA	TRBJ2-5	CASIGQPQETQYF	TGTGCCAGCATTGGGCAGCCCCAAGAGACCCAGTACTTC
TRBV2	NA	NA	TRBJ2-5	CASSLRSAVQETQYF	TGTGCCAGCAGTTTAAGGTCAGCGGTCCAAGAGACCCAGTACTTC
TRBV20-1	NA	many	TRBJ1-2	CSFNYGYTF	TGCAGCTTCAACTATGGCTACACCTTC
TRBV18	TRBD2	NA	TRBJ2-2	CASSPSGGNTGELFF	TGTGCCAGCTCACCTAGCGGGGGGAACACCGGGGAGCTGTTTTTT
TRBV28	NA	NA	TRBJ2-5	CASSFLGEKTQYF	TGTGCCAGCAGTTTCCTCGGGGAGAAGACCCAGTACTTC
TRBV21-1	NA	NA	TRBJ2-2	CASSKDPTGADGELFF	TGTGCCAGCAGCAAAGATCCGACAGGGGCTGACGGGGAGCTGTTTTTT
TRBV5-6	TRBD2	NA	TRBJ2-3	CASRDYRTDTQYF	TGTGCCAGCCGGGACTACCGCACAGATACGCAGTATTTT
TRBV5-1	NA	NA	TRBJ2-2	CASSVGDTGELFF	TGCGCCAGCAGCGTGGGAGACACCGGGGAGCTGTTTTTT
TRBV5-5	NA	many	TRBJ1-2	CASSFRPRDYGYTF	TGTGCCAGCAGCTTTAGGCCCCGGGACTATGGCTACACCTTC
TRBV10-2	NA	NA	TRBJ2-4	CASSVQGASGPKNIQYF	TGCGCCAGCAGTGTCCAAGGGGCCTCGGGCCCCAAAAACATTCAGTACTTC
TRBV5-1	TRBD1	NA	TRBJ1-5	CASSLGDRGNQPQHF	TGCGCCAGCAGCCTCGGGGACAGGGGAAATCAGCCCCAGCATTTT
TRBV11-2	NA	NA	TRBJ1-1	CASSLEGGAEAFF	TGTGCCAGCAGCTTAGAGGGGGGGGCTGAAGCTTTCTTT
TRBV19	TRBD1	NA	TRBJ2-7	CASSYRGPTYEQYF	TGTGCCAGTAGCTACAGGGGGCCTACCTACGAGCAGTACTTC
TRBV10-1	TRBD2	NA	TRBJ2-7	CASSESSGIHEQYF	TGCGCCAGCAGTGAGTCTAGCGGGATCCACGAGCAGTACTTC
TRBV14	TRBD2	NA	TRBJ2-7	CASSQVGGWTSGGSYEQYF	TGTGCCAGCAGCCAAGTAGGCGGTTGGACTAGCGGAGGGTCCTACGAGCAGTACTTC
TRBV18	TRBD1	NA	TRBJ2-5	CASSPPSGGETQYF	TGTGCCAGCTCACCACCCTCAGGGGGAGAGACCCAGTACTTC
TRBV5-1	TRBD2	NA	TRBJ2-3	CASNALLAGVGDTQYF	TGCGCCAGCAACGCCCTCCTAGCGGGAGTTGGCGATACGCAGTATTTT
TRBV3-1/TRBV3-2	TRBD1	NA	TRBJ1-2	CASSQTGGASHGYTF	TGTGCCAGCAGCCAGACAGGGGGCGCGTCTCATGGCTACACCTTC
TRBV24-1	NA	few	TRBJ2-2	CATRGDNGELFF	TGTGCCACCCGAGGGGACAACGGGGAGCTGTTTTTT
TRBV19	TRBD1	NA	TRBJ2-7	CASSTLPGQGRGYEQYF	TGTGCCAGTAGTACTCTACCGGGACAGGGGAGAGGATACGAGCAGTACTTC
TRBV18	NA	NA	TRBJ1-4	CASSPYSRTANEKLFF	TGTGCCAGCTCACCTTATAGTAGGACAGCTAATGAAAAACTGTTTTTT
TRBV28	TRBD1	NA	TRBJ1-5	CASSTGTGGNQPQHF	TGTGCCAGCAGCACCGGGACAGGGGGAAATCAGCCCCAGCATTTT
TRBV7-2	NA	NA	TRBJ2-3	CASSSYTDTQYF	TGTGCCAGCAGCTCCTACACAGATACGCAGTATTTT
TRBV25-1	TRBD2	NA	TRBJ2-3	CASSESGGATDTQYF	TGTGCCAGCAGTGAATCGGGAGGTGCAACAGATACGCAGTATTTT
TRBV28	NA	NA	TRBJ2-4	CASSEGGEKNIQYF	TGTGCCAGCAGTGAAGGGGGGGAAAAAAACATTCAGTACTTC
TRBV28	TRBD1	NA	TRBJ1-1	CASSSPSGGITEAFF	TGTGCCAGCAGTTCCCCCTCAGGGGGCATCACTGAAGCTTTCTTT
TRBV11-2	NA	NA	TRBJ1-3	CASSSPRTSSGNTIYF	TGTGCCAGCAGCTCCCCCCGGACATCCTCTGGAAACACCATATATTTT
TRBV7-2	NA	NA	TRBJ2-7	CASSSIGAYEQYF	TGTGCCAGCAGCTCCATCGGGGCCTACGAGCAGTACTTC
TRBV20-1	TRBD2	NA	TRBJ2-1	CSASGLAGGSSYNEQFF	TGCAGTGCTAGTGGACTAGCGGGAGGGAGCTCCTACAATGAGCAGTTCTTC
TRBV19	NA	NA	TRBJ1-1	CATARTLNTEAFF	TGTGCCACCGCGAGAACTCTGAACACTGAAGCTTTCTTT
TRBV2	TRBD1	NA	TRBJ1-4	CASARDREKLFF	TGTGCCAGCGCCCGGGACAGAGAAAAACTGTTTTTT
TRBV5-1	NA	NA	TRBJ2-5	CASSSSKGGFQETQYF	TGCGCCAGCAGCTCCTCCAAAGGAGGATTCCAAGAGACCCAGTACTTC
TRBV18	NA	many	TRBJ2-7	CASSSDRYEQYF	TGTGCCAGCTCATCTGATCGGTACGAGCAGTACTTC
TRBV28	NA	NA	TRBJ2-1	CASRNPGLRVNEQFF	TGTGCCAGCAGAAATCCGGGACTCCGGGTCAATGAGCAGTTCTTC
TRBV12-3/TRBV12-4	NA	NA	TRBJ2-7	CASSLPSPEQYF	TGTGCCAGCAGCCTCCCTAGCCCCGAGCAGTACTTC
TRBV9	TRBD1	NA	TRBJ2-7	CASSAFGQGGDEQYF	TGTGCCAGCAGCGCCTTCGGACAGGGTGGGGACGAGCAGTACTTC
TRBV2	NA	NA	TRBJ1-1	CASMGALTEAFF	TGTGCCAGCATGGGGGCCCTAACTGAAGCTTTCTTT
TRBV3-1/TRBV3-2	NA	once	TRBJ2-7	CASSQARRDPTYEQYF	TGTGCCAGCAGCCAGGCCAGGAGGGACCCAACCTACGAGCAGTACTTC
TRBV5-6	NA	once	TRBJ2-6	CASSGDFGANVLTF	TGTGCCAGCTCCGGGGACTTTGGGGCCAACGTCCTGACTTTC